Shown below are 22 T cell receptor beta chains from a single sample sequenced in a study of T cell responses to AZD1222 COVID-19 vaccine. Here immunoSEQ multiplex PCR was the method, and the copy in TCRdb shows in-frame clones only, minus some. Altogether about 140,000 clones are present, more than 90% being singletons, with the ten largest covering 2.5% to 4%. The specimen comprised peripheral blood, sampled on day 0 of AZD1222 vaccination. The receptors were gathered from an adult in good health.

The V call is TRBV6-5, the J call TRBJ1-1, with 7 bases identical to TRBD1. Per germline, CDR1 MNHEY and CDR2 SVGAGI. V shed 6 bases and J 5 bases; nucleotides not matched to a gene: 9. This CDR3 is built from 14 residues. The CDR3 loop reads CASSLSGGWTEAFF. The DNA of the CDR3 is TGTGCCAGCAGCCTATCAGGGGGATGGACTGAAGCTTTCTTT.

This rearrangement joins TRBV11-2 to TRBJ2-7; D ambiguous. V shed 2 bases and J shed 4 bases, with 15 bases lying between them. Per the germline V gene, CDR1 is SGHAT and CDR2 is FQNNGV. CDR3 size: 15 residues. The CDR3: CASSLSGSPTYEQYF. For the CDR3, the DNA is TGTGCCAGCAGCTTATCGGGCAGCCCAACTTACGAGCAGTACTTC.

This chain connects TRBV19 to TRBJ1-1, with a possible D match to TRBD1 (5 bases). Germline V gene data show CDR1 as LNHDA and CDR2 as SQIVND (reference sequence). CDR3 length: 16 amino acids. V was cut by 7 bases and J by 0 bases, with 18 bases left in between. The CDR3 reads CASTLSRTGLNTEAFF. In DNA, the CDR3 is TGTGCCAGTACCTTATCCAGGACGGGACTGAACACTGAAGCTTTCTTT.

The gene calls are TRBV5-1 and TRBJ1-1; possibly TRBD1 for D (5 bases). The germline CDR1 and CDR2 sequences are SGHRS and YFSETQ. With 2 bases removed from V and 4 bases from J, the gap between germline ends came to 9 bases. This CDR3 spans 13 amino acids. The DNA for the CDR3 is TGCGCCAGCAGCTTATCGGGGGGCACTGAAGCTTTCTTT. It codes for CASSLSGGTEAFF.

The J gene is TRBJ2-1, the V gene TRBV6-1; 8 nucleotides match TRBD1. CDR3 length: 15 residues. Germline V gene lookup returns CDR1 MNHNS and CDR2 SASEGT. V trimming: 1 base; J trimming: 8 bases; junction bases outside the gene matches: 7. DNA of the CDR3: TGTGCCAGCAGTGAAGGGGCAGGGGGCTTGGATGAGCAGTTCTTC. It specifies CASSEGAGGLDEQFF.

This chain joins TRBV10-3 and TRBJ1-2; 8 bases are a match to TRBD1. The CDR3 is 15 amino acids. Germline V gene lookup returns CDR1 ENHRY and CDR2 SYGVKD. Trimming took 7 bases from V and 0 from J; bases not matched to a gene: 7. CDR3 nucleotide sequence: TGTGCCATCACTGAACAGGGGGGAGCTAACTATGGCTACACCTTC. Residues: CAITEQGGANYGYTF.

This clone was detected only once. The chain carries TRBV28 and TRBJ1-1; 7 bases match TRBD1. Germline V lookup: CDR1 MDHEN, CDR2 SYDVKM. The CDR3 covers 13 residues. Germline trimming cut 6 bases from V and 2 bases from J; bases unmatched to any gene: 3. CDR3 nucleotides: TGTGCCAGCAGGCGACAGGGTAACACTGAAGCTTTCTTT. Its protein is CASRRQGNTEAFF.

The table lists this clone with a count of one. This chain links TRBV6-2 or TRBV6-3 with TRBJ2-4; D gene unclear. V gave up 4 bases and J gave up 0 bases, with 7 bases separating them. Germline V gives CDR1 MNHEY, CDR2 SVGEGT. This CDR3 is built from 14 residues. In nucleotides, the CDR3 is TGTGCCAGCAGTTCCGGGTCAGCCAAAAACATTCAGTACTTC. Translating gives CASSSGSAKNIQYF.

V is TRBV2 and J is TRBJ1-4; D remains ambiguous. The CDR3 sequence is 12 residues long. Trimming left V 3 bases short and J 5 bases short, with 4 bases between. CDR1 is SNHLY and CDR2 is FYNNEI in the germline V gene. Here the CDR3 reads CASSELNEKLFF. DNA of the CDR3: TGTGCCAGCAGTGAGCTCAATGAAAAACTGTTTTTT.

V is TRBV23-1 and J is TRBJ1-2, with D maybe TRBD1 (5 bases). TRBV23-1 is an ORF; its function is uncertain. V lost 2 bases and J 0 bases, leaving 13 bases between the germline ends. The CDR3 has 16 amino acids. The CDR3 bases are TGCGCCAGCAGTCAACCCCCCGGGGGAGCTAACTATGGCTACACCTTC. Translation gives CASSQPPGGANYGYTF.

The chain recombines TRBV2 with TRBJ2-5, with D perhaps matching TRBD1 or TRBD2 (5 bases each). The CDR3 consists of 14 residues. Trimming left V 7 bases short and J 3 bases short, with 15 bases between. CDR1 and CDR2 from the germline V gene are SNHLY and FYNNEI. CDR3 DNA sequence: TGTGCCAGCATGAGGGACCGGACCAAAGAGACCCAGTACTTC. Its translation is CASMRDRTKETQYF.

The chain joins TRBV24-1 to TRBJ1-1; weak D call: TRBD1 (5 bases). The CDR3 length is 15 residues. V shed 5 bases and J shed 7 bases, with 19 bases lying between them. Germline V gives CDR1 KGHDR, CDR2 SFDVKD. This chain's CDR3 is CATSGPPGASSEAFF. For the CDR3, the DNA is TGTGCCACCAGTGGCCCACCCGGGGCTTCGAGTGAAGCTTTCTTT.

The gene calls are TRBV3-1 (or the pseudogene TRBV3-2) and TRBJ2-6, with unresolved D. Germline V gives CDR1 LGHDT, CDR2 YNNKEL (reference sequence). Trimming shortened V by 3 bases and J by 4 bases, and 4 bases separated the two germline ends. The CDR3 runs 13 residues. The CDR3 nucleotides read TGTGCCAGCAGCCAGCTCGGGGCCAACGTCCTGACTTTC. Amino acids: CASSQLGANVLTF.

This clone was counted a single time. The CDR3 coding sequence is TGTGCCACCAGCAGAGACTCTCCCAGGGTAGGGGTATCCTACGAGCAGTACTTC. This encodes CATSRDSPRVGVSYEQYF. The chain couples TRBV15 to TRBJ2-7; possible D gene TRBD1, 5 bases. Trimming removed 0 bases at V and 1 base at J, with 19 bases between. Looked up from germline, CDR1 is LNHNV and CDR2 is YYDKDF (reference sequence). The CDR3 totals 18 residues.

The V and J genes are TRBV6-5 and TRBJ2-7, with D possibly being TRBD1 or TRBD2 (5 bases each). Germline V gives CDR1 MNHEY, CDR2 SVGAGI. V was shortened by 0 bases and J by 3 bases, with 15 bases between the two germline ends. The CDR3 spans 16 residues. CDR3 coding DNA: TGTGCCAGCAGTTACTCTCGGGGCCCCCCGATCTACGAGCAGTACTTC. Its protein is CASSYSRGPPIYEQYF.

This chain uses TRBV5-4 with TRBJ1-2; 7 bases match TRBD1. The junction had 10 bases not matched to a gene; V was cut back by 4 bases and J by 7 bases. Germline V gives CDR1 SGHNT, CDR2 YYREEE (reference sequence). The CDR3 sequence is 14 residues long. The CDR3 sequence: CASSLTGDSAGYTF. The CDR3 DNA reads as TGTGCCAGCAGCCTTACAGGGGACTCTGCTGGCTACACCTTC.

The chain carries TRBV6-5 and TRBJ1-2; no definite D call. V was trimmed by 6 bases and J by 2 bases, leaving 10 bases between them. The CDR3 is 13 amino acids. CDR1 is MNHEY and CDR2 is SVGAGI in the germline V gene. Written as DNA, the CDR3 is TGTGCCAGCAGCCGGGTTTTAAACTATGGCTACACCTTC. This gives the protein CASSRVLNYGYTF.

V gene TRBV28 combines with J gene TRBJ1-1; D might be TRBD1 (5 bases). This CDR3 comprises 16 residues. Germline-derived CDR1 and CDR2 are MDHEN and SYDVKM. The V and J ends lost 5 bases and 6 bases respectively, with 22 bases between them. In DNA, the CDR3 is TGTGCCAGCAGTCTAATACCAGGGTCGGGGGAGGCTGAAGCTTTCTTT. It encodes CASSLIPGSGEAEAFF.

The genes are TRBV5-1 and TRBJ2-1; 10 bases are shared with TRBD2. The CDR3 length is 15 residues. The V and J ends lost 4 bases and 6 bases, in that order; junction bases with no gene match: 7. CDR1 and CDR2 from the germline V gene are SGHRS and YFSETQ. CDR3 bases: TGCGCCAGCAGCCCCCTAGCGGGAGTTAGCAATGAGCAGTTCTTC. As protein: CASSPLAGVSNEQFF.

The CDR3: CASSARPRAGVRNQPQHF. The CDR3 bases are TGTGCCAGTAGTGCCCGACCCCGGGCAGGGGTACGGAATCAGCCCCAGCATTTT. The chain employs TRBV19 and TRBJ1-5; D is perhaps TRBD1 (6 bases). V was shortened by 5 bases and J by 4 bases, with 24 bases between the two germline ends. Germline V gene sequence: CDR1 LNHDA, CDR2 SQIVND (reference sequence). This CDR3 contains 18 residues. Using reference TRBV19 and TRBJ1-5 for the parts outside the CDR3, the full variable domain is DGGITQSPKYLFRKEGQNVTLSCEQNLNHDAMYWYRQDPGQGLRLIYYSQIVNDFQKGDIAEGYSVSREKKESFPLTVTSAQKNPTAFYLCASSARPRAGVRNQPQHFGDGTRLSIL.

The rearrangement joins TRBV30 to TRBJ1-5, with D tentatively TRBD1 (5 bases). The CDR3 consists of 13 residues. Trimming removed 3 bases from V and 5 bases from J, with 11 bases in between. From germline, CDR1 is GTSNPN and CDR2 SVGIG (reference sequence). CDR3 residues: CAWSQEGYQPQHF. The CDR3 nucleotides are TGTGCCTGGAGCCAAGAGGGGTATCAGCCCCAGCATTTT. The complete variable domain, with remaining parts taken from reference TRBV30 and TRBJ1-5, reads SQTIHQWPATLVQPVGSPLSLECTVEGTSNPNLYWYRQAAGRGLQLLFYSVGIGQISSEVPQNLSASRPQDRQFILSSKKLLLSDSGFYLCAWSQEGYQPQHFGDGTRLSIL.

The chain recombines TRBV7-2 with TRBJ2-3; D remains ambiguous. Trimming took off 5 bases at V and 5 bases at J, with 8 bases between the two ends. Germline V gene lookup returns CDR1 SGHTA and CDR2 FQGNSA. This CDR3 has 12 residues. The DNA of the CDR3 is TGTGCCAGCAGCCGTACTGGAGATACGCAGTATTTT. It translates to CASSRTGDTQYF.